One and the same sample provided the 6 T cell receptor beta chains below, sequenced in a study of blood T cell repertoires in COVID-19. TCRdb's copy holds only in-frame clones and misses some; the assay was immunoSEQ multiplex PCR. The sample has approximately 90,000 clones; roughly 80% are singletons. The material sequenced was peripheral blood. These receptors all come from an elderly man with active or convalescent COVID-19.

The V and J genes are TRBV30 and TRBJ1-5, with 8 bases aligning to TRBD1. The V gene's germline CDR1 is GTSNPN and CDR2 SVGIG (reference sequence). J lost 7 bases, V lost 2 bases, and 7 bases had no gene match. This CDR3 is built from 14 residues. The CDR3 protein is CAWSYGQGGQPQHF. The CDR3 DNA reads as TGTGCCTGGAGTTACGGACAGGGCGGCCAGCCCCAGCATTTT.

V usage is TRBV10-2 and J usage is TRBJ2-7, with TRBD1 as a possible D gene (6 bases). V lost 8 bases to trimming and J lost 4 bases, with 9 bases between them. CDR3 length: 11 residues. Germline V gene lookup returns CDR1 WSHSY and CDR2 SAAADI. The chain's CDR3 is CASHTGYEQYF. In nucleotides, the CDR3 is TGCGCCAGCCATACAGGGTACGAGCAGTACTTC.

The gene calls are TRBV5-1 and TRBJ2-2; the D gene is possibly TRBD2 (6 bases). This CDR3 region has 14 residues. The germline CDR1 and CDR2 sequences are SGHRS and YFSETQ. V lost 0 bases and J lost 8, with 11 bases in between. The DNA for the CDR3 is TGCGCCAGCAGCTTGGTCGGAGGGATGGGGGAGCTGTTTTTT. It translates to CASSLVGGMGELFF.

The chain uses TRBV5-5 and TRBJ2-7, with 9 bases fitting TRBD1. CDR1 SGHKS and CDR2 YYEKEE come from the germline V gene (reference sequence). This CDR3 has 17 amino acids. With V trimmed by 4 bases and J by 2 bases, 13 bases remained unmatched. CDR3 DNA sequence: TGTGCCAGCAGCCCGCGAGCCGGGACAGGGTTCCCCTACGAGCAGTACTTC. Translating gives CASSPRAGTGFPYEQYF.

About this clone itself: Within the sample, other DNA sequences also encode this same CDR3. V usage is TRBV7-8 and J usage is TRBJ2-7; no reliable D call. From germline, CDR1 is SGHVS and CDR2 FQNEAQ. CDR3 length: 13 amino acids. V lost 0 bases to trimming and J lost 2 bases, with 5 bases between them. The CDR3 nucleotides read TGTGCCAGCAGCTTAGCGGGCGCCTACGAGCAGTACTTC. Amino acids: CASSLAGAYEQYF.

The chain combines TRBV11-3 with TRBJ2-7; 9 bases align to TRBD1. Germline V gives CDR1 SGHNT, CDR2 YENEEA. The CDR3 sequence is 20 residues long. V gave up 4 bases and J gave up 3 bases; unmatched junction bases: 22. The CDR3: CASSSAGGDRASRSRYEQYF. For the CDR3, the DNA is TGTGCCAGCAGCTCAGCGGGTGGGGACAGGGCCTCTCGGAGTCGCTACGAGCAGTACTTC.